These T cell receptor beta chains were read from a single sample in a study of cytomegalovirus exposure and HLA in healthy donors. Using immunoSEQ multiplex PCR, the repertoire was profiled, and TCRdb retains in-frame clones only, with some absent. Of about 55,000 clones listed, around 82% are singletons. The sample consisted of PBMCs. These receptors were collected from a female donor in good health and CMV-seronegative. Both conserved end residues are part of each CDR3. The D gene is left open where the match is weak. Part of the rows lack a size; the others show once, few, many or a class for expanded clones.

TRBV11-2	TRBD2	TRBJ2-4	once	TGTGCCAGCAGCTTACCGGCTAGCGGGGGTTTGACCAAAAACATTCAGTACTTC	CASSLPASGGLTKNIQYF
TRBV6-6	NA	TRBJ1-1	NA	TGTGCCAGCAGTCAACAGGGCATCATCACTGAAGCTTTCTTT	CASSQQGIITEAFF
TRBV25-1	TRBD1	TRBJ1-2	NA	TGTGCCAGCAGTGAAAGACAGGGCAGTGGCTACACCTTC	CASSERQGSGYTF
TRBV11-2	NA	TRBJ2-7	NA	TGTGCCAGCAGCTTAAATATTGTGAGTCGGGGGGAGCAGTACTTC	CASSLNIVSRGEQYF
TRBV6-5	NA	TRBJ1-5	once	TGTGCCAGCAGTTACTCGAATCGGGGGCCCCAGCATTTT	CASSYSNRGPQHF
TRBV7-2	NA	TRBJ2-3	NA	TGTGCCAGCAGCCCTGCCCCTCGACAGGCTATAGGCACAGATACGCAGTATTTT	CASSPAPRQAIGTDTQYF
TRBV5-4	NA	TRBJ1-1	NA	TGTGCCAGCAGCTTGGCACGGGGAAGGTCCACTGAAGCTTTCTTT	CASSLARGRSTEAFF
TRBV6-5	TRBD1	TRBJ1-1	NA	TGTGCCAGCAGTTTTGACAGGGGGGCGTCTGAAGCTTTCTTT	CASSFDRGASEAFF
TRBV9	TRBD2	TRBJ2-3	NA	TGTGCCAGCAGCCCCCTCATTAGCGGGGGGCGGGGTACAGATACGCAGTATTTT	CASSPLISGGRGTDTQYF
TRBV5-6	NA	TRBJ2-2	NA	TGTGCCAGCAGCCCCGGGGGGCTTCCGAACACCGGGGAGCTGTTTTTT	CASSPGGLPNTGELFF
TRBV7-9	TRBD2	TRBJ2-6	NA	TGTGCCAGCAGCTTTAGGGGACTAGCGACTCTGACTGGGGCCAACGTCCTGACTTTC	CASSFRGLATLTGANVLTF
TRBV5-1	NA	TRBJ2-2	NA	TGCGCCAGCAGCTCCCACGGGTCCACCGGGGAGCTGTTTTTT	CASSSHGSTGELFF
TRBV2	NA	TRBJ1-1	NA	TGTGCCAGCAGTACGGGACTTCAGCCTGAAGCTTTCTTT	CASSTGLQPEAFF
TRBV6-6	NA	TRBJ1-1	NA	TGTGCCAGCAGTTACTCGGGGCAGGGGATCACTGAAGCTTTCTTT	CASSYSGQGITEAFF
TRBV9	NA	TRBJ1-1	NA	TGTGCCAGCAGCGTAGCTAGCCAGGGAGGCACTGAAGCTTTCTTT	CASSVASQGGTEAFF
TRBV27	NA	TRBJ1-6	NA	TGTGCCAGCAGTTTACGGGACATTAGCTCCTATAATTCACCCCTCCACTTT	CASSLRDISSYNSPLHF
TRBV5-1	TRBD1	TRBJ2-1	NA	TGCGCCAGCAGCCTACAGGGACAGAACAATGAGCAGTTCTTC	CASSLQGQNNEQFF